In its sample, the clone carrying this T cell receptor (beta chain) was seen once. The source of the sample is a study of T cell changes during pregnancy in multiple sclerosis. Germline V gene data show CDR1 as MNHEY and CDR2 as SMNVEV (reference sequence). The CDR3 loop spans 14 amino acids. Trimming removed 5 bases from V and 4 bases from J, with 14 bases in between. The repertoire was sequenced with immunoSEQ multiplex PCR; TCRdb's copy has only in-frame clones and lacks some. The top ten clones hold approximately 5.5% of a sample with 20,000 or so clones, 86% of them seen once. Specimen: CD8+ T cells from peripheral blood mononuclear cells, collected in the third trimester of pregnancy. The chain links TRBV27 to TRBJ1-2; D perhaps matches TRBD1 (5 bases). This TCR was sampled from a female donor in good health, enrolled as a control in a pregnancy study. CDR3 nucleotides: TGTGCCAGCAGTCCATCCGGGACTCGCTATGGCTACACCTTC. This encodes CASSPSGTRYGYTF.